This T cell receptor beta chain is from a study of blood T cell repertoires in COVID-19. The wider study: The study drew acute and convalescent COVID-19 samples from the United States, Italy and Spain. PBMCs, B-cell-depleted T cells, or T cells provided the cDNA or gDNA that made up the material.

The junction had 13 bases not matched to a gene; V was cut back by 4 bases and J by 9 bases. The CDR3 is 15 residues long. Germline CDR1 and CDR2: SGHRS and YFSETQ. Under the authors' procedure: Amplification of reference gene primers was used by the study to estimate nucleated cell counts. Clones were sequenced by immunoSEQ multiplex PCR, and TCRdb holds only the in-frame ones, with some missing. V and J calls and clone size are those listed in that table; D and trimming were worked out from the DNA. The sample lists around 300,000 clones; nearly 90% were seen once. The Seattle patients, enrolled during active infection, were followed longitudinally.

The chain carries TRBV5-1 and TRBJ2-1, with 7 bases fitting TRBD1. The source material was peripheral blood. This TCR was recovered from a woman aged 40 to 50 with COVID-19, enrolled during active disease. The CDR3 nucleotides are TGCGCCAGCAGCCCACAGGGGAAGGGTCATGGTGAGCAGTTCTTC. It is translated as CASSPQGKGHGEQFF. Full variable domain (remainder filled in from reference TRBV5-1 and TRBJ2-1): KAGVTQTPRYLIKTRGQQVTLSCSPISGHRSVSWYQQTPGQGLQFLFEYFSETQRNKGNFPGRFSGRQFSNSRSEMNVSTLELGDSALYLCASSPQGKGHGEQFFGPGTRLTVL.